These T cell receptor beta chains were read from a single sample in a study of blood T cells in healthy people across ages. TCRdb used MiXCR to reprocess the 5' RACE reads, holding one entry per CDR3 protein. Of about 1.4 million distinct CDR3 sequences in the sample, almost 60% were seen once. Specimen: blood. Source of these receptors: a man between 18 and 35 years old in good health. The conserved cysteine and the conserved F or W are not part of the CDR3 here. D genes are given only for firm matches. The size of a clone is reported for some rows only, either as once, few or many, or as a class for expanded clones.

TRBD2	few	TRBV29-1	TRBJ2-3	SVKERGRISTDTQY
TRBD1	few	TRBV14	TRBJ2-7	ASSQRQGDHEQY
-	-	TRBV9	-	ASSSFERTGAYEQY
TRBD1	-	TRBV4-3	TRBJ2-2	ASSHRQGASTGELF
-	-	TRBV7-8	TRBJ2-3	ASSPNYGGGRADTQY
-	once	TRBV27	TRBJ1-1	ASSARPHTEAF
-	-	TRBV10-3	TRBJ1-2	AIRDTGDTYGYT
-	-	TRBV4-3	TRBJ2-1	ASSQAVHVGMINEQF
-	-	TRBV21-1	TRBJ2-2	ASSIPGGGGELF
TRBD2	-	TRBV30	TRBJ2-1	AWTSLAGLHNEQF
-	-	TRBV28	TRBJ2-7	ASSLIGSGNEQY
TRBD1	-	TRBV7-2	-	ASSLGKTGVRVYEQY
TRBD1	few	TRBV10-3	-	AISGRDRPYEQY
-	-	TRBV29-1	TRBJ2-1	SVLVSRVNEQF
-	-	TRBV21-1	TRBJ2-7	ASSRNRSHSYEQY
TRBD1	-	TRBV20-1	TRBJ1-1	SARSTGNEYVETEAF
-	-	TRBV20-1	TRBJ2-5	SARGLWRETQY
-	-	TRBV25-1	TRBJ1-1	ASSEYEGVAEAF
-	few	TRBV29-1	TRBJ2-7	SVEGDDEQY
TRBD2	-	TRBV18	-	ASSRPTSGSDEQY
-	few	TRBV29-1	TRBJ2-5	SVDLLGRPQETQY
-	-	TRBV12-3/TRBV12-4	TRBJ2-2	ASNDGKGPNTGELF
TRBD2	few	TRBV15	TRBJ2-5	ATSRDLGLAGAAGETQY
TRBD2	-	TRBV20-1	TRBJ2-7	SATGLTATYEQY
-	few	TRBV27	TRBJ2-7	ASSLGGRHEQY
TRBD2	few	TRBV4-3	TRBJ2-1	ASSQDRGTTNEQF
-	once	TRBV4-1	TRBJ1-1	ASSYRAQGIEAF
TRBD1	-	TRBV20-1	TRBJ2-2	SASWTGNTGEMF
-	-	TRBV12-5	TRBJ1-2	ARPPAEGRDYGYT
TRBD1	few	TRBV4-1	TRBJ1-6	ASSQGQADLTLH
-	-	TRBV20-1	TRBJ1-6	SARVHQFNSPLH
TRBD2	once	TRBV5-5	TRBJ2-7	ASSLIAGASYEQY
TRBD2	-	TRBV5-1	TRBJ2-1	ASSPPDGGANNEQF
-	once	TRBV11-2	TRBJ2-7	ASSWGGTNSYEQY
-	-	TRBV12-3/TRBV12-4	TRBJ1-4	ASSTQGTELF
-	-	TRBV12-3/TRBV12-4	TRBJ2-7	ASSTRTESSYEQY